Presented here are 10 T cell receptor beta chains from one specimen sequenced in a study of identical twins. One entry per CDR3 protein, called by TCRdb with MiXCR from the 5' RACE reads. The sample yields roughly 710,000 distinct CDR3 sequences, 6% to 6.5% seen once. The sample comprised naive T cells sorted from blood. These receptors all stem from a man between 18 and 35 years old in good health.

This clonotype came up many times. CDR3 coding DNA: TGTGCCAGCAGCCGGATCGGGGGGACTGAAGCTTTCTTT. This codes for CASSRIGGTEAFF. This sequence joins TRBV3-1 and TRBJ1-1; D perhaps matches TRBD1 (5 bases). The CDR3 has 13 amino acids. Trimming removed 4 bases from V and 5 bases from J, with 11 bases in between. Germline V lookup: CDR1 LGHDT, CDR2 YNNKEL (reference sequence).

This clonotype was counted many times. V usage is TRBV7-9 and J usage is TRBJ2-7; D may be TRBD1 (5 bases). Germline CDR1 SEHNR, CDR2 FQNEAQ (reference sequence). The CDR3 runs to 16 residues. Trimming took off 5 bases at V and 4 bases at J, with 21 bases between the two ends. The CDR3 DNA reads TGTGCCAGCAGCACGTTTCCTTCGACCGGACAATACGAGCAGTACTTC. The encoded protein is CASSTFPSTGQYEQYF. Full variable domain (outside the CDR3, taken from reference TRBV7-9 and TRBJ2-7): DTGVSQNPRHKITKRGQNVTFRCDPISEHNRLYWYRQTLGQGPEFLTYFQNEAQLEKSRLLSDRFSAERPKGSFSTLEIQRTEQGDSAMYLCASSTFPSTGQYEQYFGPGTRLTVT.

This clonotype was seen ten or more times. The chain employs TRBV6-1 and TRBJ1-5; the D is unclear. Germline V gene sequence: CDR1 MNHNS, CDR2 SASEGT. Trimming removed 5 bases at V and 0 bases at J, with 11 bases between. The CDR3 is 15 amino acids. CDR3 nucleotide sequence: TGTGCCAGCAGTCCTACAGACTATAGCAATCAGCCCCAGCATTTT. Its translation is CASSPTDYSNQPQHF.

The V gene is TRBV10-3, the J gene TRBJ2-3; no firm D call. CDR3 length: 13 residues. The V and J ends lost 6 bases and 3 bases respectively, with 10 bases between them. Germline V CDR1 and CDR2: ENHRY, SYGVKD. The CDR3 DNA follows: TGTGCCATCAGCTACCGGCCAACAGATACGCAGTATTTT. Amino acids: CAISYRPTDTQYF.

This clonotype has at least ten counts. Here the CDR3 DNA reads TGTGCCAGCAGTTCCTTAGCGGGAGGGTCCTTCACGGAGCAGTTCTTC. Amino acids: CASSSLAGGSFTEQFF. V and J are TRBV6-5 and TRBJ2-1; 11 nucleotides line up with TRBD2. V shed 4 bases, J shed 10 bases, and the junction held 12 bases outside the gene matches. The length of the CDR3 is 16 residues. Germline-derived CDR1 and CDR2 are MNHEY and SVGAGI.

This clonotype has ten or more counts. In DNA form, the CDR3 reads TGTGCCAGCAGCCCCGGGACTAGCGTGGAGACCCAGTACTTC. Translation: CASSPGTSVETQYF. V is TRBV4-2 and J is TRBJ2-5; the match to TRBD2 covers 10 bases. J gave up 5 bases and V 4 bases, and 4 bases lay outside the gene matches. CDR3 length: 14 residues. Germline V CDR1 and CDR2: LGHNA, YNFKEQ.

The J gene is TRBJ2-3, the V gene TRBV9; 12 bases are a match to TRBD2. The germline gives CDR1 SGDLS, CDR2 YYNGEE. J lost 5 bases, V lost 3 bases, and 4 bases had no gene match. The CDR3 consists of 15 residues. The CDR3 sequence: CASSASGRAKDTQYF. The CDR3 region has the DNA TGTGCCAGCAGCGCTAGCGGGAGGGCTAAAGATACGCAGTATTTT.

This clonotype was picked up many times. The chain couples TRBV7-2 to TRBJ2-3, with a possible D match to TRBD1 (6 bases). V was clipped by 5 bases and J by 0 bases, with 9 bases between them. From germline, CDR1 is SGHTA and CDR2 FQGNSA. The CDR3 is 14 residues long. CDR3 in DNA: TGTGCCAGCAGCGATACAGGGAGCACAGATACGCAGTATTTT. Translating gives CASSDTGSTDTQYF.

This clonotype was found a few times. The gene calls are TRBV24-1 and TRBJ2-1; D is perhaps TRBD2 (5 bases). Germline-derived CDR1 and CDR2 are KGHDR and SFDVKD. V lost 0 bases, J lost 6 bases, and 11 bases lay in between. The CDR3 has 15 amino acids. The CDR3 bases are TGTGCCACCAGTGATTTGACTAGATGGGGCAATGAGCAGTTCTTC. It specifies CATSDLTRWGNEQFF.

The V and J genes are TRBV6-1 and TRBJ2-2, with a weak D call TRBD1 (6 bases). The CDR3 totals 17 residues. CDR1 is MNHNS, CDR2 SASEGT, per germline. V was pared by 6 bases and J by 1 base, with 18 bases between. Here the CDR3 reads CASRPPTGTRNTGELFF. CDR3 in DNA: TGTGCCAGCAGACCTCCCACCGGGACAAGGAACACCGGGGAGCTGTTTTTT.